These T cell receptor beta chains were read from a single sample in a study of human T cells and chemical hapten exposure. MiXCR was run by TCRdb on the RACE reads, yielding one entry per CDR3 protein. In the table there are 85,000 or so distinct CDR3 sequences, about 10% of which are singletons. Specimen: whole blood, collected in connection with sensitization to the hapten diphenylcyclopropenone (DPC). The receptors here all came from a woman in her fifties or sixties with alopecia areata. Some clones in this sample may be carry-over from other donors' samples. Both conserved end residues are part of each CDR3. The D gene is left open where the match is weak. Rows may omit the clone size; those that give it use once, few, many or a size class.

V gene	J gene	clone size	D gene	CDR3 protein	CDR3 DNA
TRBV20-1	TRBJ1-1	many	-	CSAPRNTEAFF	TGCAGTGCCCCGAGGAACACTGAAGCTTTCTTT
TRBV11-2	TRBJ2-7	many	-	CASSLPVGVEQYF	TGTGCCAGCAGCTTACCTGTGGGTGTCGAGCAGTACTTC
TRBV12-3/TRBV12-4	TRBJ2-3	few	-	CASSRQETDTQYF	TGTGCCAGCAGCCGACAGGAAACAGATACGCAGTATTTT
TRBV6-1	TRBJ1-2	-	-	CASSDPPINYGYTF	TGTGCCAGCAGTGATCCCCCGATAAACTATGGCTACACCTTC
TRBV3-1	TRBJ2-3	many	TRBD2	CASSSRQQTSGKFPDTQYF	TGTGCCAGCAGCTCACGACAGCAGACTAGCGGGAAATTTCCAGATACGCAGTATTTT
TRBV28	TRBJ2-2	many	TRBD2	CASSFSGLAGVWGTGELFF	TGTGCCAGCAGTTTCTCGGGACTAGCGGGAGTTTGGGGCACCGGGGAGCTGTTTTTT
TRBV9	TRBJ2-3	few	-	CASSPDASGTDTQYF	TGTGCCAGCAGCCCCGATGCTAGTGGAACAGATACGCAGTATTTT
TRBV28	TRBJ2-1	few	TRBD2	CASSLWLAGSYNEQFF	TGTGCCAGCAGTTTATGGCTAGCGGGGTCCTACAATGAGCAGTTCTTC
TRBV2	TRBJ1-5	few	TRBD1	CASQTGDGGQPQHF	TGTGCCAGCCAGACAGGGGACGGGGGTCAGCCCCAGCATTTT
TRBV18	TRBJ2-1	-	-	CASSPKEEQFF	TGTGCCAGCTCACCCAAGGAGGAGCAGTTCTTC
TRBV28	TRBJ1-1	few	-	CASGPPTGSEAFF	TGTGCTTCTGGGCCCCCAACGGGCTCTGAAGCTTTCTTT
TRBV12-2	TRBJ2-7	few	-	CASRSGTTHYEQYF	TGTGCAAGTCGCTCGGGGACTACACACTACGAGCAGTACTTC
TRBV6-2/TRBV6-3	TRBJ2-1	-	-	CASSYRRNEQFF	TGTGCCAGCAGTTACCGGCGGAATGAGCAGTTCTTC
TRBV20-1	TRBJ1-1	-	TRBD1	CSARDWGQGGRFAEAFF	TGCAGTGCTAGAGATTGGGGACAGGGCGGAAGGTTCGCTGAAGCTTTCTTT
TRBV5-6	TRBJ2-5	few	-	CASSWSAGETQYF	TGTGCCAGCAGCTGGAGCGCTGGGGAGACCCAGTACTTC
TRBV19	TRBJ2-1	few	TRBD2	CASSAIGSGGNEQFF	TGTGCCAGTAGTGCCATAGGTTCGGGGGGAAATGAGCAGTTCTTC
TRBV12-3/TRBV12-4	TRBJ2-7	-	-	CASSTRVSYEQYF	TGTGCCAGCAGTACCAGGGTCTCCTACGAGCAGTACTTC
TRBV7-9	TRBJ1-4	many	-	CASRANEKLFF	TGTGCCAGCAGGGCTAATGAAAAACTGTTTTTT
TRBV11-2	TRBJ2-1	-	TRBD2	CASSSFEAGGRNEQFF	TGTGCCAGCAGCAGCTTTGAGGCGGGGGGGCGTAATGAGCAGTTCTTC
TRBV6-6	TRBJ2-1	-	TRBD2	CASSPSGYSYNEQFF	TGTGCCAGCAGTCCTAGCGGCTACTCCTACAATGAGCAGTTCTTC
TRBV6-2/TRBV6-3	TRBJ1-1	-	-	CASSYAYGVFF	TGTGCCAGCAGTTACGCCTATGGGGTATTCTTT
TRBV14	TRBJ2-3	many	-	CASSQAWTKSTDTQYF	TGTGCCAGCAGCCAAGCTTGGACAAAGAGCACAGATACGCAGTATTTT
TRBV7-3	TRBJ2-6	few	-	CASSSFISNVLTF	TGTGCCAGCAGCTCATTTATTTCGAACGTCCTGACTTTC
TRBV9	TRBJ2-2	-	-	CASKFRGTGELFF	TGTGCCAGCAAATTCAGGGGCACCGGGGAGCTGTTTTTT
TRBV11-2	TRBJ2-3	-	-	CASTWWGSTDTQYF	TGTGCCAGCACCTGGTGGGGTAGCACAGATACGCAGTATTTT
TRBV12-3/TRBV12-4	TRBJ1-5	-	-	CASSYRGDSNQPQHF	TGTGCCAGCAGTTACCGGGGCGATAGCAATCAGCCCCAGCATTTT
TRBV11-2	TRBJ2-6	many	-	CASSPGFAGANVLTF	TGTGCCAGCAGCCCAGGGTTCGCTGGGGCCAACGTCCTGACTTTC
TRBV20-1	TRBJ1-1	few	-	CSARDAGRTNTEAFF	TGCAGTGCTAGAGATGCGGGACGGACGAACACTGAAGCTTTCTTT
TRBV6-1	TRBJ2-1	-	-	CASSVSLESNEQFF	TGTGCCAGCAGTGTTTCACTAGAATCTAATGAGCAGTTCTTC
TRBV5-4	TRBJ2-7	many	-	CASSFILREDEQYF	TGTGCCAGCAGCTTCATTCTCAGGGAAGACGAGCAGTACTTC
TRBV9	TRBJ2-7	-	TRBD1	CASSVSSEGAWYEQYF	TGTGCCAGCAGCGTATCCTCAGAGGGGGCTTGGTACGAGCAGTACTTC
TRBV27	TRBJ1-6	many	TRBD1	CASSLRDRDGSPLHF	TGTGCCAGCAGTTTACGAGACAGGGATGGATCACCCCTCCACTTT
TRBV30	TRBJ2-2	-	-	CAWMTGEAGELFF	TGTGCCTGGATGACAGGCGAGGCCGGGGAGCTGTTTTTT
TRBV7-9	TRBJ1-1	few	-	CASSLVVYTEAFF	TGTGCCAGCAGCTTAGTAGTTTACACTGAAGCTTTCTTT
TRBV7-6	TRBJ2-3	few	-	CASSPRRGGNTDTQYF	TGTGCCAGCAGCCCACGCAGGGGAGGGAACACAGATACGCAGTATTTT
TRBV4-2	TRBJ2-1	-	-	CASSQDIQGNEQFF	TGTGCCAGCAGCCAAGATATCCAGGGCAATGAGCAGTTCTTC
TRBV5-1	TRBJ2-7	few	-	CASSTGVNYEQYF	TGCGCCAGCAGCACTGGGGTTAACTACGAGCAGTACTTC
TRBV5-8	TRBJ1-1	few	TRBD1	CASSLVRTGEAFF	TGTGCCAGCAGCTTGGTTCGGACAGGGGAAGCTTTCTTT
TRBV5-1	TRBJ2-4	many	-	CASSPLGAGAEKNIQYF	TGCGCCAGCAGCCCCTTAGGGGCGGGGGCCGAAAAAAACATTCAGTACTTC
TRBV14	TRBJ2-1	many	TRBD2	CASSQDGGSGGIEDNEQFF	TGTGCCAGCAGCCAAGACGGCGGTAGCGGGGGAATCGAGGACAATGAGCAGTTCTTC
TRBV7-7	TRBJ2-1	-	TRBD2	CASSPLTSGGFSSYNEQFF	TGTGCCAGCAGCCCCTTGACTAGCGGGGGCTTCTCCTCCTACAATGAGCAGTTCTTC
TRBV6-2/TRBV6-3	TRBJ2-2	-	TRBD1	CASSLTGVPTGELFF	TGTGCCAGCAGTTTAACAGGGGTCCCGACCGGGGAGCTGTTTTTT
TRBV2	TRBJ1-1	many	-	CASSEEWGTEAFF	TGTGCCAGCAGTGAAGAGTGGGGTACTGAAGCTTTCTTT
TRBV6-6	TRBJ1-2	many	-	CASSSTAQTHGYTF	TGTGCCAGCAGTTCTACGGCCCAGACCCATGGCTACACCTTC
TRBV7-2	TRBJ2-1	few	-	CASSLAGKNEQFF	TGTGCCAGCAGCTTAGCGGGAAAGAATGAGCAGTTCTTC
TRBV6-1	TRBJ1-1	few	-	CASSARTVNTEAFF	TGTGCCAGCAGTGCCAGGACGGTGAACACTGAAGCTTTCTTT
TRBV7-2	TRBJ2-7	-	TRBD1	CASSLTPGQGYEQYF	TGTGCCAGCAGCCTCACTCCGGGACAGGGCTACGAGCAGTACTTC
TRBV4-3	TRBJ2-7	-	-	CASSQAMGYIYEQYF	TGCGCCAGCAGCCAAGCGATGGGGTATATCTACGAGCAGTACTTC
TRBV7-2	TRBJ2-5	-	-	CASSSTKLGAETQYF	TGTGCCAGCAGCTCGACCAAGTTGGGGGCAGAGACCCAGTACTTC
TRBV28	TRBJ2-5	-	TRBD1	CASSGDRVLETQYF	TGTGCCAGCAGTGGCGACAGGGTATTAGAGACCCAGTACTTC